The present T cell receptor beta chain was sequenced within a study of radiotherapy plus CTLA-4 blockade in lung cancer listed by TCRdb under 2018. Study-wide context: Among the enrolled patients, 18% had an objective response, and roughly 30% reached disease control. General findings and caveats noted by the study authors: The strongest predictors of response, as reported, were early dynamic changes in blood T cell clones along with a rise in serum interferon-beta after radiation. TCR clones derived from tumors expanded in peripheral blood after treatment with radiotherapy and ipilimumab.

The study evaluated CTLA-4 blockade (ipilimumab) given together with focal radiation therapy in patients who had chemo-refractory metastatic non-small-cell lung cancer. The library was built by means of the immunoSEQ multiplex PCR assay. TCRdb limited this immuneACCESS table to in-frame rearrangements with V and J called. A share of clones is missing; checked studies link under half to unresolved V genes, and the rest is unexplained. Across this sample there are 85,000 to 100,000 clones, with approximately 79% seen only once. Clones ranked in the top ten supply around an eighth of the sample. Worth noting for this clone: The antigen it recognizes is unknown. Within one base of it there is no much larger clone, and no base qualities were kept.

As encoded in the germline V gene (reference sequence), CDR1 is LNHDA while CDR2 is SQIVND. Trimming costs V 0 bases and J 9 bases, and their ends lie 5 bases apart. Measured from the cysteine to the phenylalanine, the CDR3 is 12 residues long. The CDR3 DNA has 36 bases and is translated from base 1. The sample here was peripheral blood, taken from a patient treated with radiotherapy plus ipilimumab. The chain is assembled from TRBV19 and TRBJ2-2, with the D gene not clear enough to name. The receptor was derived from a human donor with non-small cell lung cancer that progressed on radiotherapy plus ipilimumab. At the DNA level, the sequence is TGTGCCAGTAGTATAGATAGGTGGGAGCTGTTTTTT. Its translation is CASSIDRWELFF.